These 20 T cell receptor beta chains were all obtained from the same sample, sequenced in a study of CXCR3-negative and CXCR3-positive naive CD8 T cells. TRB cDNA was prepared as libraries by UMI-labeled 5' RACE. After re-calling the 5' RACE reads, TCRdb lists one entry per CDR3 protein, DNA absent. Here the sample table reports 150,000 or so distinct CDR3 sequences. The source material was naive CXCR3- CD8+ T cells from blood. Sample subset: CD45RO-CCR7+CD27+CD95- naive CD8+ T cells lacking CXCR3 (TNR3-). Receptors were obtained from a human donor in good health. Some clones in this sample may be carry-over from other donors' samples.

The rearrangement uses TRBV20-1 and TRBJ2-1; TCRdb's D gene call, TRBD1, goes unchecked for lack of DNA. The germline V gene encodes CDR1 DFQATT and CDR2 SNEGSKA (reference sequence). The CDR3 has 14 residues. This CDR3 reads CSAPTGTTYNEQFF.

This chain links TRBV7-9 with TRBJ2-7; TCRdb's assignment of TRBD1 cannot be checked, as there is no DNA. The CDR3 loop spans 18 amino acids. Germline-derived CDR1 and CDR2 are SEHNR and FQNEAQ (reference sequence). This CDR3 is CASSSGTGAIPYTYEQYF.

V usage is TRBV13 and J usage is TRBJ2-1. Germline V CDR1 and CDR2: PRHDT, FYEKMQ (reference sequence). The CDR3 sequence is 15 residues long. The chain's CDR3 is CASSLAVRMGNEQFF.

CDR3 in amino acids: CSAGTENTEAFF. The rearrangement joins TRBV29-1 to TRBJ1-1; as DNA is missing, the TRBD1 call by TCRdb cannot be tested. CDR1 is SQVTM, CDR2 ANQGSEA, per germline. This CDR3 has 12 residues.

This chain uses TRBV4-3 with TRBJ1-1; TCRdb designates TRBD1, a call that cannot be tested without DNA. This CDR3 region has 15 residues. The V gene's germline CDR1 is LGHNA and CDR2 YSLEER. CDR3 region: CASSHLDRPNTEAFF.

This rearrangement joins TRBV7-3 to TRBJ2-3. Germline CDR1 reads SGHTA; CDR2 reads FQGTGA. The CDR3 sequence is 13 residues long. This CDR3 is CASSLIGTDTQYF.

The chain employs TRBV3-1 and TRBJ2-2; the TCRdb call, TRBD2, lacks DNA for checking. The CDR3 has 16 amino acids. The V gene's germline CDR1 is LGHDT and CDR2 YNNKEL (reference sequence). CDR3 loop: CASSETSGVSTGELFF.

This chain uses TRBV29-1 with TRBJ2-3. In germline, CDR1 is SQVTM, CDR2 ANQGSEA. This CDR3 is built from 14 residues. The CDR3 protein is CSVELELSTDTQYF.

The chain employs TRBV5-6 and TRBJ1-1; TCRdb picks TRBD1, but there is no DNA to check that call. The CDR3 extends over 13 amino acids. Germline V lookup: CDR1 SGHDT, CDR2 YYEEEE. The CDR3 reads CASSWGQGTEAFF.

This chain connects TRBV7-9 to TRBJ2-2. Per germline, CDR1 SEHNR and CDR2 FQNEAQ (reference sequence). This CDR3 region has 12 residues. The CDR3 reads CASSHSTGELFF.

V is TRBV11-2 and J is TRBJ2-5; as DNA is missing, the TRBD2 call by TCRdb cannot be tested. This CDR3 has 16 residues. Germline values: CDR1 SGHAT, CDR2 FQNNGV. The CDR3 is CASSLDPGWVQETQYF.

V and J are TRBV18 and TRBJ2-1. CDR3 length: 15 amino acids. In germline, CDR1 is KGHSH, CDR2 LQKENI. CDR3 residues: CASSPSGGDYNEQFF. The full variable domain, with the rest looked up from reference TRBV18 and TRBJ2-1, is NAGVMQNPRHLVRRRGQEARLRCSPMKGHSHVYWYRQLPEEGLKFMVYLQKENIIDESGMPKERFSAEFPKEGPSILRIQQVVRGDSAAYFCASSPSGGDYNEQFFGPGTRLTVL.

The chain couples TRBV6-1 to TRBJ2-2; TCRdb lists TRBD2, though no DNA is available to test this call. From germline, CDR1 is MNHNS and CDR2 SASEGT. The CDR3 has 16 amino acids. The chain's CDR3 is CASSEVGGRAPGELFF.

The chain carries TRBV20-1 and TRBJ1-2; TCRdb designates TRBD1, a call that cannot be tested without DNA. From germline, CDR1 is DFQATT and CDR2 SNEGSKA (reference sequence). The CDR3 loop spans 11 amino acids. CDR3 protein: CSARSPDGYTF.

This chain links TRBV29-1 with TRBJ2-2. From germline, CDR1 is SQVTM and CDR2 ANQGSEA. The CDR3 spans 13 residues. The CDR3 sequence: CSVFGPNTGELFF.

The chain uses TRBV7-9 and TRBJ1-4. The CDR3 is 13 residues long. The germline gives CDR1 SEHNR, CDR2 FQNEAQ (reference sequence). The CDR3 loop is CASSDSLGEKLFF.

The chain combines TRBV12-3 or TRBV12-4 with TRBJ2-3. CDR3 length: 11 amino acids. The CDR3 region is CAVRVSDTQYF.

This chain connects TRBV7-9 to TRBJ1-2; TCRdb outputs TRBD1, but without DNA this stays unchecked. The CDR3 extends over 16 amino acids. Germline V CDR1 and CDR2: SEHNR, FQNEAQ (reference sequence). The CDR3 is CASSLRPRQGADGYTF.

The V and J genes are TRBV9 and TRBJ2-1; the D call of TRBD1 rests on TCRdb alone, since no DNA is present to check it. There are 18 residues in the CDR3. Looked up from germline, CDR1 is SGDLS and CDR2 is YYNGEE. CDR3: CASSVANRGGSSYNEQFF.

The CDR3 reads CASSLELVRGYNEQFF. The gene calls are TRBV5-6 and TRBJ2-1. The CDR3 is made up of 16 amino acids. Germline CDR1 and CDR2: SGHDT and YYEEEE.